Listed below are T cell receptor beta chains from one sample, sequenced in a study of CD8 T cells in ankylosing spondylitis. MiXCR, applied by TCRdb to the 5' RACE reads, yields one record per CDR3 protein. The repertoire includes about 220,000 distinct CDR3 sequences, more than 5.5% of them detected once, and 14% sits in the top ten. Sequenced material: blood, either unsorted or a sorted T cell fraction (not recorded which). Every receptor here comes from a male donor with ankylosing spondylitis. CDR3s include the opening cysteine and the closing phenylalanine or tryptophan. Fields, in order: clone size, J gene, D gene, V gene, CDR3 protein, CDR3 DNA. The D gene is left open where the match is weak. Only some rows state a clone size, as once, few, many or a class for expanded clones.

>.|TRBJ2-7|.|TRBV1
CPRVRGGWEQYF
TGCCCAAGAGTCAGGGGGGGCTGGGAGCAGTACTTC
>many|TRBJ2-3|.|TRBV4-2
CASSQDRYKGNTDTQYF
TGTGCCAGCAGCCAAGATCGGTATAAGGGGAACACAGATACGCAGTATTTT
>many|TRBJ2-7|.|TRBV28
CASGQQGWGFEQYF
TGTGCCAGCGGACAACAGGGTTGGGGGTTCGAGCAGTACTTC
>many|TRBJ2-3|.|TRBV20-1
CSARAGYSPDTQYF
TGCAGTGCTAGGGCTGGGTATTCCCCAGATACGCAGTATTTT
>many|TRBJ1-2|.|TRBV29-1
CSVEDAPLDGYTF
TGCAGCGTTGAAGACGCCCCTCTGGATGGCTACACCTTC
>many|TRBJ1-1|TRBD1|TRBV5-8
CASSTRQGAENTEAFF
TGTGCCAGCAGCACCCGACAGGGGGCAGAGAACACTGAAGCTTTCTTT
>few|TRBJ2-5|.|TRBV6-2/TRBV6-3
CASSYFAGQETQYF
TGTGCCAGCAGTTACTTCGCCGGACAAGAGACCCAGTACTTC
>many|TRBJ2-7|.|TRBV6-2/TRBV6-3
CASSYSRPDYEQYF
TGTGCCAGCAGTTACTCGAGGCCAGACTACGAGCAGTACTTC
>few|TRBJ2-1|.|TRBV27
CASSPDGGSYNEQFF
TGTGCCAGCAGTCCCGATGGGGGCTCCTACAATGAGCAGTTCTTC
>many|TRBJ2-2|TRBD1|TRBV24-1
CATSDRDRGDYTGELFF
TGTGCCACCAGTGACCGGGACAGGGGTGATTACACCGGGGAGCTGTTTTTT
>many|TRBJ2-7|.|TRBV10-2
CASTPSGSLYEQYF
TGCGCCAGCACCCCGAGCGGTAGCTTGTACGAGCAGTACTTC
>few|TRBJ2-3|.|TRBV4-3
CASSQDVGATDTQYF
TGCGCCAGCAGCCAAGACGTCGGGGCCACAGATACGCAGTATTTT
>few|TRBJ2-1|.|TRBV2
CASTWPGGGPINEQFF
TGTGCCAGCACCTGGCCAGGCGGGGGCCCTATTAATGAGCAGTTCTTC
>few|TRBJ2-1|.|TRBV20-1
CSARDAPGGMSEQFF
TGCAGTGCTAGAGATGCCCCGGGCGGGATGAGCGAGCAGTTCTTC
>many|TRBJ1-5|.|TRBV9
CASSGGSNQPQHF
TGTGCCAGCAGCGGGGGAAGCAATCAGCCCCAGCATTTT
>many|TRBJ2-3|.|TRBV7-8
CATTPSGVKDTQYF
TGTGCCACCACCCCCTCGGGGGTCAAAGATACGCAGTATTTT
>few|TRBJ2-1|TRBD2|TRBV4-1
CASSQSTSDNEQFF
TGCGCCAGCAGCCAATCGACTAGCGATAATGAGCAGTTCTTC
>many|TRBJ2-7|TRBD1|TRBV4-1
CASSQGPGTGKTYEQYF
TGCGCCAGCAGCCAAGGGCCTGGGACAGGAAAAACCTACGAGCAGTACTTC
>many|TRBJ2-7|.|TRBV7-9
CASSLVTGQDF
TGTGCCAGCAGCTTAGTAACCGGTCAGGACTTC
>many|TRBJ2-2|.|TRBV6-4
CASSDSGDTGELFF
TGTGCCAGCAGTGACTCGGGGGACACCGGGGAGCTGTTTTTT
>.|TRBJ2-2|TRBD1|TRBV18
CASSPRTGGVLDGELFF
TGTGCCAGCTCACCAAGGACAGGGGGCGTTTTGGACGGGGAGCTGTTTTTT
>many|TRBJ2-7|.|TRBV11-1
CASSAGAREQYF
TGTGCCAGCAGCGCGGGGGCGAGGGAGCAGTACTTC
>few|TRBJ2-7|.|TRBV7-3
CASSFGDSHEQYF
TGTGCCAGCAGCTTCGGTGACAGCCACGAGCAGTACTTC
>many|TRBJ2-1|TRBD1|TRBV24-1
CATSDLKDRVNEQFF
TGTGCCACCAGTGATTTGAAGGACAGGGTGAATGAGCAGTTCTTC
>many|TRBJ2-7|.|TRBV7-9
CASRPPGSSYEQYF
TGTGCCAGCAGACCCCCGGGGAGCTCCTACGAGCAGTACTTC
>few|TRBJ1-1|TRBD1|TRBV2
CASSWDRQVNTEAFF
TGTGCCAGCAGCTGGGACAGACAAGTTAACACTGAAGCTTTCTTT
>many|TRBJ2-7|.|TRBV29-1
CSVQSGSYEQYF
TGCAGCGTTCAGTCGGGTTCCTACGAGCAGTACTTC
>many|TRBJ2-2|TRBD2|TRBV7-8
CASSFSGRNTGELFF
TGCGCCAGCAGCTTTAGCGGGCGGAACACCGGGGAGCTGTTTTTT
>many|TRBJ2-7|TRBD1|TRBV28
CASSSRGSSYEQYF
TGTGCCAGCAGTTCCAGGGGGAGCTCCTACGAGCAGTACTTC
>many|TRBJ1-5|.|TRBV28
CASSEGRGGSNQPQHF
TGTGCCAGCAGTGAGGGGAGAGGGGGTAGCAATCAGCCCCAGCATTTT
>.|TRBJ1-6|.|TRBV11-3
CASSVDRDSPLHF
TGTGCCAGCAGCGTGGACAGAGATTCACCCCTCCACTTT
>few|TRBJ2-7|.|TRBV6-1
CASSEGPEQYF
TGTGCCAGCAGTGAAGGACCCGAGCAGTACTTC
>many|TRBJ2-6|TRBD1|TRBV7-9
CASSLEGASGANVLTF
TGTGCCAGCAGCTTAGAGGGGGCGTCTGGGGCCAACGTCCTGACTTTC
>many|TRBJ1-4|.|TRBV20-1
CSARDLDGPEKLFF
TGCAGTGCTAGAGACTTGGACGGTCCTGAAAAACTGTTTTTT
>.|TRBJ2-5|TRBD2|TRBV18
CASSLRGLAGVGETQYF
TGTGCCAGCTCCCTCCGGGGACTAGCGGGAGTCGGAGAGACCCAGTACTTC
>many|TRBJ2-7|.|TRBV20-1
CSARGGGLMYEQYF
TGCAGTGCTAGAGGTGGGGGGTTAATGTACGAGCAGTACTTC
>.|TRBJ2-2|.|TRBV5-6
CASTPDPGELFF
TGTGCCAGCACCCCGGACCCCGGGGAGCTGTTTTTT
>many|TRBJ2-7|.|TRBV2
CASSPGQGLNSKSYEQYF
TGTGCCAGCTCCCCCGGGCAGGGGCTGAACAGCAAATCCTACGAGCAGTACTTC
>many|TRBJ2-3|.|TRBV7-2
CASSQDWLYGDTQYF
TGTGCCAGCAGCCAAGACTGGTTATACGGAGATACGCAGTATTTT
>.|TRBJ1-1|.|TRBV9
CASSVPRDTEAFF
TGTGCCAGCAGCGTTCCCCGGGACACTGAAGCTTTCTTT
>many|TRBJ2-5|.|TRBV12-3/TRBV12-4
CASSLGAGYQETQYF
TGTGCCAGCAGTTTAGGGGCAGGCTACCAAGAGACCCAGTACTTC
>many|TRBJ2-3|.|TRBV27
CASSLWSRDTQYF
TGTGCCAGCAGTTTATGGTCCAGAGATACGCAGTATTTT
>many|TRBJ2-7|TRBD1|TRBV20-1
CSAREPGQGFRNYEQYF
TGCAGTGCTAGAGAGCCGGGACAGGGTTTCCGCAATTACGAGCAGTACTTC
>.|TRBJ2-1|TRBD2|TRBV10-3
CAIRKLASGRNEQFF
TGTGCCATCAGAAAACTAGCGTCGGGGCGGAATGAGCAGTTCTTC
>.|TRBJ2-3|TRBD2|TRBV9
CASSVATGGVTDTQYF
TGTGCCAGCAGCGTAGCAACGGGAGGAGTGACAGATACGCAGTATTTT
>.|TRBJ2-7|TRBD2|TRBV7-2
CASSPIPGLATYEQYF
TGTGCCAGCAGCCCTATTCCGGGACTAGCGACGTACGAGCAGTACTTC
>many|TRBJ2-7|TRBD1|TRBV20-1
CSARWGQEIHEQYF
TGCAGTGCTAGGTGGGGACAGGAGATCCACGAGCAGTACTTC
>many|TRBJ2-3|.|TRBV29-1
CSAEGWPSTDTQYF
TGCAGCGCCGAGGGGTGGCCTAGCACAGATACGCAGTATTTT
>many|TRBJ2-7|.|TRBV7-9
CASSPPTSSYEQYF
TGTGCCAGCAGCCCTCCGACATCCTCCTACGAGCAGTACTTC
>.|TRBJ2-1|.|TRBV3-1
CASSQDYGVSYNEQFF
TGTGCCAGCAGCCAAGATTACGGGGTTTCCTACAATGAGCAGTTCTTC
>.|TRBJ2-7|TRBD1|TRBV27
CASSLIRGRYEQYF
TGTGCCAGCAGTTTAATCAGGGGGCGATACGAGCAGTACTTC
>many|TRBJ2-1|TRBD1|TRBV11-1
CASSPGTVWPSYNEQFF
TGTGCCAGCAGCCCCGGGACAGTCTGGCCCTCCTACAATGAGCAGTTCTTC